A selection of T cell receptor beta chains follows, all from one sample in a study of OX40 agonist ivuxolimab in advanced cancers. Only in-frame clones appear in the TCRdb table, and some are missing; sequencing was by immunoSEQ multiplex PCR. The sample contains about 67,000 clones, approximately 80% of which appear only once. This specimen consisted of CD4+ or CD8+ T cells sorted from blood, obtained in a trial of the OX40 agonist ivuxolimab. The receptors originated from an adult with an advanced solid tumor such as melanoma, head and neck, liver or kidney cancer. Both conserved end residues are part of each CDR3. D genes are given only for firm matches. Clone size appears in some rows only: once, few, many, or a class for an expanded clone.

J gene	D gene	V gene	clone size	CDR3 protein	CDR3 DNA
TRBJ2-7	TRBD2	TRBV5-1	few	CASSTGTSFHEQYF	TGCGCCAGCAGCACCGGGACTAGTTTCCACGAGCAGTACTTC
TRBJ1-1	-	TRBV7-2	-	CASSPTDPSYTEAFF	TGTGCCAGCAGCCCGACAGACCCTTCTTACACTGAAGCTTTCTTT
TRBJ1-2	-	TRBV5-1	-	CASGTDYGYTF	TGCGCCAGTGGGACGGACTATGGCTACACCTTC
TRBJ2-3	TRBD1	TRBV29-1	-	CSGQGRFTDTQYF	TGCAGCGGACAGGGGCGTTTCACAGATACGCAGTATTTT
TRBJ2-3	-	TRBV15	-	CATSRVTKEDTQYF	TGTGCCACCAGCAGAGTCACGAAGGAAGATACGCAGTATTTT
TRBJ2-1	TRBD1	TRBV30	-	CAWSRDRYNEQFF	TGTGCCTGGAGCAGGGACAGGTACAATGAGCAGTTCTTC
TRBJ1-5	-	TRBV30	-	CAWSGGPNQPQHF	TGTGCCTGGAGTGGTGGGCCCAATCAGCCCCAGCATTTT
TRBJ2-3	-	TRBV11-2	once	CASSLTGITDTQYF	TGTGCCAGCAGCTTAACCGGGATCACAGATACGCAGTATTTT
TRBJ1-6	-	TRBV28	-	CASRGRNYNSPLHF	TGTGCCAGCAGGGGACGGAACTATAATTCACCCCTCCACTTT
TRBJ2-7	-	TRBV5-6	-	CASSDRKLGRSSYEQYF	TGTGCCAGCAGCGATAGAAAATTGGGACGGAGCTCCTACGAGCAGTACTTC
TRBJ2-7	TRBD1	TRBV11-1	-	CASSLARDSNYEQYF	TGTGCCAGCAGCTTAGCTCGGGACAGCAACTACGAGCAGTACTTC
TRBJ1-1	-	TRBV19	-	CASSIPGEGFRDTEAFF	TGTGCCAGTAGTATCCCAGGGGAAGGTTTTCGGGACACTGAAGCTTTCTTT
TRBJ2-1	-	TRBV6-5	-	CASSRSGDNEQFF	TGTGCCAGCAGTAGATCCGGGGACAATGAGCAGTTCTTC
TRBJ2-1	TRBD1	TRBV5-1	-	CASSFAGQGIDEQFF	TGCGCCAGCAGCTTTGCGGGACAGGGTATCGATGAGCAGTTCTTC
TRBJ2-7	TRBD2	TRBV4-3	-	CASSQVASGNSYEQYF	TGCGCCAGCAGCCAAGTCGCTAGCGGGAACTCCTACGAGCAGTACTTC
TRBJ2-6	-	TRBV19	-	CASSITGWSSGANVLTF	TGTGCCAGTAGTATAACAGGGTGGAGCTCTGGGGCCAACGTCCTGACTTTC
TRBJ2-6	-	TRBV4-2	-	CASSRNSGAGANVLTF	TGTGCCAGCAGCCGAAATTCAGGGGCTGGGGCCAACGTCCTGACTTTC
TRBJ1-1	TRBD1	TRBV6-5	-	CASSYGTGGDTEAFF	TGTGCCAGCAGTTACGGGACAGGGGGGGACACTGAAGCTTTCTTT
TRBJ1-1	TRBD1	TRBV5-1	-	CASSQGGQNTEAFF	TGCGCCAGCAGCCAAGGGGGCCAGAACACTGAAGCTTTCTTT
TRBJ2-1	-	TRBV7-6	-	CASSLNSAEVNEQFF	TGTGCCAGCAGCTTAAACAGCGCGGAGGTCAATGAGCAGTTCTTC
TRBJ2-5	-	TRBV7-8	-	CASSAQETQYF	TGTGCCAGCAGCGCCCAAGAGACCCAGTACTTC
TRBJ1-3	-	TRBV9	-	CASSVGKGGNTIYF	TGTGCCAGCAGCGTAGGGAAGGGGGGGAACACCATATATTTT
TRBJ2-2	-	TRBV4-1	-	CASSSRVNTGELFF	TGCGCCAGCAGCAGCCGGGTAAACACCGGGGAGCTGTTTTTT
TRBJ1-2	TRBD1	TRBV7-2	-	CASSAAFRQGGGGYTF	TGTGCCAGCAGCGCCGCTTTCCGACAGGGCGGAGGCGGCTACACCTTC
TRBJ2-5	-	TRBV2	-	CASSDSRGQETQYF	TGTGCCAGCAGTGATAGCAGGGGCCAAGAGACCCAGTACTTC
TRBJ2-5	-	TRBV28	-	CASGETRETQYF	TGTGCCAGCGGCGAGACGCGAGAGACCCAGTACTTC
TRBJ2-1	-	TRBV5-1	-	CASSLDTNEQFF	TGCGCCAGCAGCTTGGACACGAATGAGCAGTTCTTC
TRBJ2-7	-	TRBV5-1	-	CASSLAARSEQYF	TGCGCCAGCAGCTTGGCTGCTCGGAGCGAGCAGTACTTC
TRBJ1-1	-	TRBV9	few	CASSVVGQGHTEAFF	TGTGCCAGCAGCGTAGTAGGACAAGGACACACTGAAGCTTTCTTT
TRBJ1-2	-	TRBV5-6	-	CASSLAAEYGYTF	TGTGCCAGCAGCTTGGCGGCGGAATATGGCTACACCTTC
TRBJ1-2	TRBD1	TRBV19	-	CASRGTGYFPYYGYTF	TGTGCCAGTAGGGGGACAGGGTATTTCCCCTACTATGGCTACACCTTC
TRBJ2-1	TRBD1	TRBV9	few	CASSGRVRDRGYNEQFF	TGTGCCAGCAGCGGCAGAGTCCGGGACAGGGGCTACAATGAGCAGTTCTTC
TRBJ2-2	TRBD1	TRBV30	few	CAWSVGAGGTGELFF	TGTGCCTGGAGTGTCGGGGCAGGGGGTACCGGGGAGCTGTTTTTT
TRBJ2-3	TRBD2	TRBV19	-	CASSAAGLAGGPKDTQYF	TGTGCCAGTAGTGCCGCGGGGCTAGCGGGAGGGCCTAAAGATACGCAGTATTTT
TRBJ2-5	TRBD2	TRBV19	-	CASSTWTSGVVETQYF	TGTGCCAGTAGTACCTGGACTAGCGGGGTGGTGGAGACCCAGTACTTC
TRBJ1-1	-	TRBV11-1	-	CASSPVGATEAFF	TGTGCCAGCAGCCCCGTCGGGGCCACTGAAGCTTTCTTT
TRBJ2-5	-	TRBV2	-	CASSGRERETQYF	TGTGCCAGCAGTGGAAGGGAAAGAGAGACCCAGTACTTC
TRBJ1-3	-	TRBV9	-	CASSVVAGVTSGNTIYF	TGTGCCAGCAGCGTAGTTGCAGGTGTTACCTCTGGAAACACCATATATTTT
TRBJ2-3	TRBD1	TRBV6-1	-	CASTRTGIDTQYF	TGTGCCAGCACTAGGACAGGGATCGATACGCAGTATTTT
TRBJ2-4	-	TRBV7-2	-	CASSLAGENIQYF	TGTGCCAGCAGCTTAGCGGGGGAAAACATTCAGTACTTC
TRBJ1-2	-	TRBV27	-	CASSYRGGYYGYTF	TGTGCCAGCAGTTATCGGGGAGGGTACTATGGCTACACCTTC
TRBJ2-7	-	TRBV2	few	CASTDPGTYEQYF	TGTGCCAGCACGGACCCCGGGACCTACGAGCAGTACTTC
TRBJ2-3	TRBD2	TRBV18	once	CASGSGGAGDTQYF	TGTGCCAGCGGAAGCGGGGGGGCCGGAGATACGCAGTATTTT
TRBJ1-1	-	TRBV19	-	CASLSREGTEAFF	TGTGCCAGTCTTAGTCGGGAGGGCACTGAAGCTTTCTTT
TRBJ2-1	TRBD1	TRBV27	-	CASSLYRGQNEQFF	TGTGCCAGCAGTTTATACAGGGGGCAAAATGAGCAGTTCTTC
TRBJ1-2	-	TRBV2	-	CASSETTVGGGYTF	TGTGCCAGCAGTGAAACGACGGTGGGTGGTGGCTACACCTTC
TRBJ1-1	-	TRBV9	-	CASSSGLLNTEAFF	TGTGCCAGCAGCTCCGGACTGCTGAACACTGAAGCTTTCTTT
TRBJ2-3	TRBD2	TRBV9	-	CASSVAGRGTDTQYF	TGTGCCAGCAGCGTAGCCGGGAGGGGCACAGATACGCAGTATTTT
TRBJ1-2	-	TRBV28	-	CASSRGLNAYGYTF	TGTGCCAGCAGTAGGGGTCTCAATGCTTATGGCTACACCTTC
TRBJ1-6	-	TRBV6-1	-	CASSDGFMKGPRYSPLHF	TGTGCCAGCAGTGATGGTTTCATGAAGGGCCCACGATATTCACCCCTCCACTTT
TRBJ1-2	TRBD1	TRBV7-9	-	CASSLYGDSYGYTF	TGTGCCAGCAGCTTATATGGGGACAGCTATGGCTACACCTTC
TRBJ1-1	-	TRBV18	once	CASSLTELGGTEAFF	TGTGCCAGCTCACTCACCGAACTTGGGGGGACTGAAGCTTTCTTT
TRBJ1-5	TRBD1	TRBV30	few	CAWSGEDRGRQPQHF	TGTGCCTGGAGTGGAGAGGACAGGGGAAGACAGCCCCAGCATTTT
TRBJ2-2	TRBD2	TRBV7-8	few	CASSPRPGLAGGVTGELFF	TGTGCCAGCAGCCCACGACCGGGACTAGCGGGAGGTGTCACCGGGGAGCTGTTTTTT
TRBJ2-7	TRBD2	TRBV5-4	-	CASSLAFPGLAIHEQYF	TGTGCCAGCAGCTTGGCCTTTCCGGGACTAGCGATCCACGAGCAGTACTTC
TRBJ2-2	TRBD1	TRBV19	-	CASSVTGGSVTGELFF	TGTGCCAGTAGTGTCACAGGGGGATCAGTCACCGGGGAGCTGTTTTTT
TRBJ2-1	-	TRBV5-1	-	CASSLGGSTYNEQFF	TGCGCCAGCAGCTTGGGGGGTAGTACCTACAATGAGCAGTTCTTC
TRBJ1-3	TRBD1	TRBV4-1	few	CASSHSNRGSSGNTIYF	TGCGCCAGCAGCCATTCCAACAGGGGTAGCTCTGGAAACACCATATATTTT
TRBJ2-1	-	TRBV7-3	-	CASSSDGGTYNEQFF	TGTGCCAGCAGTTCGGACGGCGGGACCTACAATGAGCAGTTCTTC